Below, one TCR beta chain is given with its context. Its matching antigen is unknown. TCRdb derives one entry per CDR3 protein from the 5' RACE reads, leaving out DNA. The record lists 500,000 to 700,000 distinct CDR3 sequences, of which the ten most abundant hold approximately 3.5%. This specimen belongs to a study of T cells expressing NK-cell markers. Study background: Sequencing of TCR beta repertoires drew on sorted CD3+CD56+NKG2C+, CD3+CD56+NKG2C- and CD3+CD56-NKG2C+ T cells. Study-wide findings and caveats: Among a few donors, these clonotypes also ranked first in the CD3+CD56-NKG2C+ fraction. Unclear, still, was the HCMV specificity of the expanded NKG2C+ T cell clones.

The CDR3 has 12 amino acids. In germline, CDR1 is SEHNR, CDR2 FQNEAQ (reference sequence). The rearrangement uses TRBV7-9 and TRBJ1-1; TCRdb names TRBD1, which stays unverified in the absence of DNA. The sequencing input was blood T cells: a sorted CD56 or NKG2C T cell subset, CD4+ or CD8+ T cells, or bulk PBMC T cells (not recorded which). The sequence derives from a man between 18 and 29 years old in good health. CDR3 residues: CASSLVGGAAFF.